This TCR beta chain is drawn from a study of PD-1 blockade in classical Hodgkin lymphoma. Study results and limitations: When set against healthy donors, newly diagnosed patients were reported to show lower baseline TCR diversity.

Produced via immunoSEQ multiplex PCR; TCRdb's table is partial and in-frame only. The table lists about 34,000 clones, about 89% of them singletons, with less than 0.25% in the top ten. Time point described: newly diagnosed, previously untreated cHL patient sample. With magnetic negative selection, CD4+ T cells were purified from PBMCs that had been thawed. Trimming left V 4 bases short and J 4 bases short, with 15 bases between. The CDR3 totals 15 residues. CDR1 is SGHNT and CDR2 is YYREEE in the germline V gene (reference sequence). In the case of this clone: As yet, its antigen is unknown.

The specimen was CD4+ T cells from blood. The chain joins TRBV5-4 to TRBJ2-1; D is possibly TRBD2 (6 bases). The source is a human donor with classical Hodgkin lymphoma. In nucleotides, the CDR3 is TGTGCCAGCAGCCTTCGGAGGGGTGCATACAATGAGCAGTTCTTC. As protein: CASSLRRGAYNEQFF.